This entry lists 10 T cell receptor beta chains sequenced from one sample in a study of blood T cell repertoires in COVID-19. Method: immunoSEQ multiplex PCR; TCRdb's copy keeps in-frame clones and lacks some. The data show around 240,000 clones, roughly nine tenths seen once. Sequencing input: PBMCs or T cells enriched from blood (not recorded which). The receptors come from a human donor in a cohort exposed to, infected with or recovered from COVID-19 (not recorded which). The donor label of this sample is uncertain.

This chain uses TRBV27 with TRBJ2-1, with 7 bases lining up with TRBD2. Germline trimming cut 0 bases from V and 4 bases from J; bases unmatched to any gene: 9. This CDR3 contains 17 residues. The V gene's germline CDR1 is MNHEY and CDR2 SMNVEV (reference sequence). In DNA, the CDR3 is TGTGCCAGCAGTTTATCAAGCGGGGAGACTCCGTACAATGAGCAGTTCTTC. This codes for CASSLSSGETPYNEQFF.

The rearrangement uses TRBV7-2 and TRBJ2-4; possibly TRBD2 for D (6 bases). The V end lost 3 bases, the J end lost 5 bases, and 8 bases lay between the germline ends. There are 13 residues in the CDR3. Germline CDR1 reads SGHTA; CDR2 reads FQGNSA. CDR3 sequence (DNA): TGTGCCAGCAGCTTGGGGGAGGAAAACATTCAGTACTTC. Translation: CASSLGEENIQYF. Full variable domain (rest looked up from reference TRBV7-2 and TRBJ2-4): GAGVSQSPSNKVTEKGKDVELRCDPISGHTALYWYRQSLGQGLEFLIYFQGNSAPDKSGLPSDRFSAERTGGSVSTLTIQRTQQEDSAVYLCASSLGEENIQYFGAGTRLSVL.

CDR3 sequence reads: CASSLGTPNTIYF. The CDR3, as DNA: TGTGCCAGCAGCCTCGGGACACCGAACACCATATATTTT. This sequence joins TRBV3-1 (or the pseudogene TRBV3-2) and TRBJ1-3, with a weak D call TRBD1 (6 bases). Germline V CDR1 and CDR2: LGHDT, YNNKEL (reference sequence). The germline V and J ends were trimmed by 4 bases and 7 bases, with 11 bases remaining between them. The CDR3 loop spans 13 amino acids.

This clone has only one observation. The genes are TRBV29-1 and TRBJ2-1; TRBD1 agrees at 9 bases. V gave up 4 bases and J gave up 10 bases; unmatched junction bases: 5. The CDR3 consists of 12 residues. The germline CDR1 and CDR2 sequences are SQVTM and ANQGSEA. The CDR3 DNA reads TGCAGCGTTGGAGGACAGGGGCAAGAGCAGTTCTTC. This translates into CSVGGQGQEQFF.

V and J are TRBV4-1 and TRBJ1-3; 7 bases are a match to TRBD1. This CDR3 spans 17 amino acids. Trimming took 3 bases from V and 2 from J; bases not matched to a gene: 10. Germline CDR1 MGHRA, CDR2 YSYEKL. The CDR3 nucleotides are TGCGCCAGCAGCCAGGGGAGACAGGGAGGAACTGGAAACACCATATATTTT. Protein sequence: CASSQGRQGGTGNTIYF.

The chain links TRBV5-4 to TRBJ1-1, with 10 bases aligning to TRBD1. The CDR3 spans 19 residues. After removal of 4 bases from V and 3 bases from J, the junction contained 18 bases not matched to a gene. Germline CDR1 SGHNT, CDR2 YYREEE (reference sequence). Written as DNA, the CDR3 is TGTGCCAGCAGCGTGGGACAGGGGTGGGGATTGTCAGGGGACACTGAAGCTTTCTTT. Protein product: CASSVGQGWGLSGDTEAFF.

The J gene is TRBJ2-7, the V gene TRBV4-2; no firm D call. The CDR3 has 17 amino acids. Deletions cut 4 bases from V and 0 bases from J, with 19 bases between. Germline V lookup: CDR1 LGHNA, CDR2 YNFKEQ. The CDR3: CASSPLTRGLNSYEQYF. CDR3 nucleotides: TGTGCCAGCAGCCCCTTGACTCGTGGCCTAAACTCCTACGAGCAGTACTTC.

This clone was seen ten or more times. Here the CDR3 reads CAWVRQGKGYGYTF. The CDR3 nucleotides read TGTGCCTGGGTCCGCCAGGGGAAGGGCTATGGCTACACCTTC. The chain joins TRBV30 to TRBJ1-2; maybe TRBD1 (6 bases). CDR1 is GTSNPN, CDR2 SVGIG, per germline (reference sequence). Trimming cost V 5 bases and J 4 bases, with 17 bases left between them. This CDR3 region has 14 residues.

The V call is TRBV2, the J call TRBJ1-1, with 11 bases fitting TRBD1. Trimming at V came to 11 bases and at J to 5 bases, leaving 10 bases not matched to a gene. The V gene's germline CDR1 is SNHLY and CDR2 FYNNEI. This CDR3 region has 14 residues. CDR3 region: CAGRTGGGLTEAFF. The DNA of the CDR3 is TGTGCCGGGAGGACAGGGGGCGGGTTGACTGAAGCTTTCTTT.

The CDR3 reads CASSYQAIASYEQYF. In DNA form, the CDR3 reads TGTGCCAGCAGTTACCAGGCTATAGCGTCCTACGAGCAGTACTTC. The chain combines TRBV28 with TRBJ2-7; D perhaps matches TRBD2 (5 bases). Germline lookup yields CDR1 MDHEN and CDR2 SYDVKM. V lost 4 bases and J 1 base, leaving 14 bases between the germline ends. The CDR3 contains 15 residues.